Here is one T cell receptor (beta chain) with its context. What it binds is unknown. Other DNA sequences in this specimen translate into the identical CDR3. Generated by immunoSEQ multiplex PCR, the TCRdb table keeps only in-frame clones and is missing some. The sample includes under 850,000 clones, 80% to 95% seen only once; the top ten take about 24%. The data are from a study of shared clonotypes between healthy human individuals. Study summary: CD4 naive cells filled three plates per donor, CD4 memory three, CD8 naive two and CD8 memory one.

Study outcomes and limitations: The represented genetic and exposure-history diversity was limited by the small number of donors. Depth was large, yet rarefaction showed that sorted-subset sequencing was incomplete.

Trimming took 5 bases from V and 0 from J; bases not matched to a gene: 3. This CDR3 is built from 14 residues. From germline, CDR1 is SGHAT and CDR2 FQNNGV. Positively selected for CCR7, the CD45RO-negative cells used as naive CD8 cells excluded terminally differentiated effector memory CD45RA+ cells. This chain uses TRBV11-2 with TRBJ2-7; 8 bases agree with TRBD1. The sequencing input was naive CD8+ T cells sorted from blood. The sequence was obtained from a man aged 30 to 45 in good health. As DNA, the CDR3 is TGTGCCAGCAGCCCGGGGACAGGCTCCTACGAGCAGTACTTC. As protein: CASSPGTGSYEQYF.